This T cell receptor beta chain was documented in a study of blood T cell repertoires in COVID-19. The wider study: The United States, Italy and Spain were the sources of the acute and convalescent COVID-19 samples. Sources were T cells, B-cell-depleted T cells, or PBMCs; the material itself was cDNA or gDNA.

In the original analysis: Amplification from reference gene primers served as the basis for estimated nucleated cell counts. The repertoire was sequenced with immunoSEQ multiplex PCR; TCRdb's copy has only in-frame clones and lacks some. V, J and clone size were drawn from that table, and D and trimming were deduced from the DNA. Of about 88,000 clones listed, 70% to 90% are singletons. V was trimmed by 3 bases and J by 10 bases, leaving 18 bases between them. This CDR3 contains 15 residues. Germline CDR1 and CDR2: MNHEY and SMNVEV (reference sequence). This clone was detected only a few times. The chain recombines TRBV27 with TRBJ2-2; TRBD1 might be the D (5 bases). The source of this sequence is a woman aged 55-70 years with COVID-19, enrolled during active disease. The material sequenced was peripheral blood. The chain's CDR3 is CASSFYSNTQVELFF. Here the CDR3 DNA reads TGTGCCAGCAGTTTCTATTCCAACACACAGGTGGAGCTGTTTTTT.